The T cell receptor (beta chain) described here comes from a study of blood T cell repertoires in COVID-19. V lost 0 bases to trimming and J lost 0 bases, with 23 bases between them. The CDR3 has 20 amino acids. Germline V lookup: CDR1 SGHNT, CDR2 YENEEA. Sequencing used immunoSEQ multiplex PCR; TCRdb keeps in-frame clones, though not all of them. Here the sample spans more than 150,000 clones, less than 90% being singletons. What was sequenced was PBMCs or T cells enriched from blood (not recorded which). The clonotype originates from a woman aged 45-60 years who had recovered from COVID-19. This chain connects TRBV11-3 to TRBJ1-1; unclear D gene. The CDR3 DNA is TGTGCCAGCAGCTTAGAAACGGTCTCGGCAGGAGGATATGTGAACACTGAAGCTTTCTTT. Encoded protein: CASSLETVSAGGYVNTEAFF.